The table lists the clone carrying this T cell receptor (beta chain) with many counts. The antigen is not known. The source of the sample is a study of molecular identifiers for immune sequencing clone quantification. V lost 4 bases and J 0 bases, leaving 12 bases between the germline ends. The germline V gene encodes CDR1 MDHEN and CDR2 SYDVKM. The CDR3 totals 15 residues. Broader study findings: Clones carrying above 20 RNA copies accounted for over 98% of effector molecules, under 1% in naive cells.

Previously described methods and listed TCR primers were employed for the bulk TCR libraries. One entry per CDR3 protein, called by TCRdb with MiXCR from the PCR reads. Found here are approximately 500,000 distinct CDR3 sequences, 20% to 25% of them singletons; the top ten hold around 0.84%. The genes are TRBV28 and TRBJ1-1; D is ambiguous. What was sequenced was naive CD8+ T cells from blood, with Jurkat cell RNA spiked in. This sample's subset: FACS-sorted CD8+CD4-CCR7+CD45RA+ naive T cells. The receptor was derived from a human donor in good health. Some libraries in this study had Jurkat cell RNA spiked in. The CDR3 DNA sequence: TGTGCCAGCAGTTACGGGGTCCACTTGAACACTGAAGCTTTCTTT. This encodes CASSYGVHLNTEAFF.